The TCR beta chain described here comes from a study of T cells in Graves' hyperthyroidism and ophthalmopathy. Study-wide points: In blood, most of the thyroid clonotypes expanded above 0.001 were also present. The model forecast ophthalmopathy, anticipating it by a median approximately 6.1 months before onset. Separation of ophthalmopathy from stable hyperthyroidism was achieved by a 13 V-J model.

Germline V gives CDR1 LGHDT, CDR2 YNNKEL (reference sequence). V lost 4 bases, J lost 3 bases, and 3 bases lay in between. This CDR3 has 11 residues. Graves' hyperthyroidism is called stable when ophthalmopathy does not progress within 18 months. Researchers took RNA transcripts and amplified the TCR beta CDR3 regions from them. A first-round RT-PCR of the TCR CDR3 used the HTBI primer set. In TCRdb, the multiplex PCR reads were re-called with MiXCR into one record per CDR3 protein. The top ten clones hold approximately 8% of a sample with roughly 420,000 distinct CDR3 sequences, less than 20% of them seen once. This clonotype was counted many times. Its antigen is undetermined.

What was sequenced was blood. The chain links TRBV3-1 to TRBJ2-5, with D unresolved. The source of this sequence is a woman between 18 and 29 years old with Graves' hyperthyroidism. CDR3 coding DNA: TGTGCCAGCAGCCGGGAAGAGACCCAGTACTTC. This codes for CASSREETQYF.